This T cell receptor beta chain came from a study of TIL therapy for anti-PD-1-resistant metastatic lung cancer. Study-level information: Median tumor mutation burden was 1.5 mutations per megabase.

Time point here: pre-treatment sample, taken before nivolumab and TIL therapy. Enrollment ran from late 2017 to January 2020. Germline V CDR1 and CDR2: SGHVS, FNYEAQ. V lost 4 bases to trimming and J lost 0 bases, with 16 bases between them. The CDR3 spans 16 residues. Sequencing used immunoSEQ v3. The protocol was immunoSEQ multiplex PCR, while the TCRdb copy is restricted to in-frame clones and leaves out a portion. Among nearly 60,000 clones listed, less than 75% were seen once. Source: blood, taken at baseline. This chain uses TRBV7-6 with TRBJ2-7; D is ambiguous. The TCR originated in a person aged 25 to 79 with non-small cell lung cancer. This CDR3 reads CASSSDTLDGSYEQYF. In nucleotides, the CDR3 is TGTGCCAGCAGCTCCGACACGTTGGACGGCTCCTACGAGCAGTACTTC. Full variable domain (outside the CDR3, taken from reference TRBV7-6 and TRBJ2-7): GAGVSQSPRYKVTKRGQDVALRCDPISGHVSLYWYRQALGQGPEFLTYFNYEAQQDKSGLPNDRFSAERPEGSISTLTIQRTEQRDSAMYRCASSSDTLDGSYEQYFGPGTRLTVT.